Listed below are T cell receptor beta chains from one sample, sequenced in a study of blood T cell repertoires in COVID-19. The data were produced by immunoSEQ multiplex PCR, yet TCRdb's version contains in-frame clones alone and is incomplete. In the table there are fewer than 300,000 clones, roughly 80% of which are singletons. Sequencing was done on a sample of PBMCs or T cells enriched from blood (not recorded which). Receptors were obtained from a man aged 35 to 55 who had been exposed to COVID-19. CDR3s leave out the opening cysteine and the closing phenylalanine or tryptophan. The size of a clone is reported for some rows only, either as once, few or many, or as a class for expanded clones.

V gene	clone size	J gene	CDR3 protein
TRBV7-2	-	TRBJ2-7	ASSPLVYPAYEQY
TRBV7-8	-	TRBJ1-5	ASSKGGRDSNQPQH
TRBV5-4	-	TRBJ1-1	ASSLFSAGEAF
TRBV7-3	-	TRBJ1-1	ASSSAENTEAF
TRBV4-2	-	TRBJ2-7	ASSPGGSGRAGYEQY
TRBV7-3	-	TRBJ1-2	ASSPGWGEARDYGYT
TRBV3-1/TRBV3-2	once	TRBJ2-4	ASSEQGIQY
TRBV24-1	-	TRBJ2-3	ATSDYRRTDTQY
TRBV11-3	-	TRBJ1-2	ASSQGTVYGYT
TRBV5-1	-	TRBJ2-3	ASSSPPGPAADTQY
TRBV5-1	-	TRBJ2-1	ASSLGRSSTYNEQF
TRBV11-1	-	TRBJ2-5	ASSLAPRETQY
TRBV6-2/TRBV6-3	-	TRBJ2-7	ASSGTVYEQY
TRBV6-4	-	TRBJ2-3	ATTTRQSTDTQY
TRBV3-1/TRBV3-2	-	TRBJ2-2	ASSQISGRAGSGELF
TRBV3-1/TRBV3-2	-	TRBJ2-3	ASSQDAGDTQY
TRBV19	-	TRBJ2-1	ASIAGGTNEQF
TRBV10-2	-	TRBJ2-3	ASTAGTSGIRTLTDTQY
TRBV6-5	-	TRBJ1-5	ASSQNPTGGQPQH
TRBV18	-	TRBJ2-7	ASSSEGGYYEQY
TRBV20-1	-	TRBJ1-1	SASSTKAF
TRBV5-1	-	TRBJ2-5	ASSLDGGIVETQY
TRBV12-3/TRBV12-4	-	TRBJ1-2	ASSLSRAPYT
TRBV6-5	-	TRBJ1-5	ASTQGHSNQPQH
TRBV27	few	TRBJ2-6	ASSPQGFLSGANVLT
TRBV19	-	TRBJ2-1	ASRGGSSGEQF
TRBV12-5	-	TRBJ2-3	ASGSNSDTQY
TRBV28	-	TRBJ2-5	ASSLGAGVWGSSGETQY
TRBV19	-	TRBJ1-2	ASKKLGASYGYT
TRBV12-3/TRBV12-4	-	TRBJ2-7	ASSGGGYEQY
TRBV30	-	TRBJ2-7	AWSGLAGGVGEQY
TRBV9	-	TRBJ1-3	ASSVALGGGRNTIY
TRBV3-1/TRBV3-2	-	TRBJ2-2	ASSPTGSGELF